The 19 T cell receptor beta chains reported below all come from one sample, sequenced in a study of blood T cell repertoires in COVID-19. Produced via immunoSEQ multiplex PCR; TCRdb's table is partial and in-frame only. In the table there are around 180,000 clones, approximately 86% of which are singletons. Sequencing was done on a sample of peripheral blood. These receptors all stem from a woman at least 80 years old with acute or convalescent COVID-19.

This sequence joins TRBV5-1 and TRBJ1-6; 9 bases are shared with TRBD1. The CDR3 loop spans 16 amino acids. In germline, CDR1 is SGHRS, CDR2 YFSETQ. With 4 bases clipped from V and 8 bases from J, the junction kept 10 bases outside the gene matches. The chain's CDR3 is CASSGTGFLRDSPLHF. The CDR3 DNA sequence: TGCGCCAGCAGCGGGACAGGGTTTCTCAGGGATTCACCCCTCCACTTT.

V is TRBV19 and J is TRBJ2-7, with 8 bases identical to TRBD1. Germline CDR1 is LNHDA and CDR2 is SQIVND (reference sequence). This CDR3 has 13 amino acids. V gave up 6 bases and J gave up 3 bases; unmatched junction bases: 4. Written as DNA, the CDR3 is TGTGCCAGTAGCTCAGACAGGGGCTACGAGCAGTACTTC. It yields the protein CASSSDRGYEQYF.

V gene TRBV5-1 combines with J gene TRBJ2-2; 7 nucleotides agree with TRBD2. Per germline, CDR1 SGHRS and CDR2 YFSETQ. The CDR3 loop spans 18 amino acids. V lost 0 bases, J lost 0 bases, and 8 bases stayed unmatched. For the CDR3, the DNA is TGCGCCAGCAGCTTGGCCCCAGCGGGGAGATCGAACACCGGGGAGCTGTTTTTT. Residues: CASSLAPAGRSNTGELFF.

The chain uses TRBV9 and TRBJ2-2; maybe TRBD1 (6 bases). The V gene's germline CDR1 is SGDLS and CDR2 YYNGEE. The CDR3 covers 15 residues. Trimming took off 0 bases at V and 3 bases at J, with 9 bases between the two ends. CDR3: CASSVAPGDTGELFF. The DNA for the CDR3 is TGTGCCAGCAGCGTAGCGCCAGGGGACACCGGGGAGCTGTTTTTT. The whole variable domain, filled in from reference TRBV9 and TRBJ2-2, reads DSGVTQTPKHLITATGQRVTLRCSPRSGDLSVYWYQQSLDQGLQFLIQYYNGEERAKGNILERFSAQQFPDLHSELNLSSLELGDSALYFCASSVAPGDTGELFFGEGSRLTVL.

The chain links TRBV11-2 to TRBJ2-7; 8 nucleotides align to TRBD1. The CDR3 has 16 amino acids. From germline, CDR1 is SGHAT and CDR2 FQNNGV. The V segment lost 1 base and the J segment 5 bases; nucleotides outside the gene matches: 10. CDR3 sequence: CASSLATQGAVNEQYF. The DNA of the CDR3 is TGTGCCAGCAGCTTAGCCACGCAGGGGGCGGTTAACGAGCAGTACTTC.

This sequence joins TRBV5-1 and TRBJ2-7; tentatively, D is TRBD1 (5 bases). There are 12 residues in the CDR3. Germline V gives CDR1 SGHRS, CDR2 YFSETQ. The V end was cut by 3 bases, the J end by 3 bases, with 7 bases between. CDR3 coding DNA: TGCGCCAGCAGCTGGGGCAGCTACGAGCAGTACTTC. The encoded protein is CASSWGSYEQYF.

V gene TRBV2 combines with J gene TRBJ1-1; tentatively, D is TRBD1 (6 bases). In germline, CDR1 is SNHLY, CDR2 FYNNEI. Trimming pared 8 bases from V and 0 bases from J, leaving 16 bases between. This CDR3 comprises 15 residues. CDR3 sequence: CASSNTGYLNTEAFF. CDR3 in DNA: TGTGCCAGCTCAAATACAGGGTACCTGAACACTGAAGCTTTCTTT.

CDR3 region: CASSSTGQLFPYEQYF. CDR3 nucleotides: TGTGCCAGCAGTAGTACGGGACAGCTTTTTCCCTACGAGCAGTACTTC. The chain has TRBV6-2 or TRBV6-3 and TRBJ2-7, with TRBD1 identical over 7 bases. This CDR3 spans 16 amino acids. J was trimmed by 2 bases and V by 5 bases; bases with no gene match: 12. The V gene's germline CDR1 is MNHEY and CDR2 SVGEGT.

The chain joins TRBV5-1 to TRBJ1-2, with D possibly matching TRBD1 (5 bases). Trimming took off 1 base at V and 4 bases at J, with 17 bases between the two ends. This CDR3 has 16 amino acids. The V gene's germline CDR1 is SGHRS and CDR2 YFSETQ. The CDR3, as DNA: TGCGCCAGCAGCTTGCTCGACCGCGGGGGAGTCTATGGCTACACCTTC. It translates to CASSLLDRGGVYGYTF. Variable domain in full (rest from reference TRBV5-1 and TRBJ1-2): KAGVTQTPRYLIKTRGQQVTLSCSPISGHRSVSWYQQTPGQGLQFLFEYFSETQRNKGNFPGRFSGRQFSNSRSEMNVSTLELGDSALYLCASSLLDRGGVYGYTFGSGTRLTVV.

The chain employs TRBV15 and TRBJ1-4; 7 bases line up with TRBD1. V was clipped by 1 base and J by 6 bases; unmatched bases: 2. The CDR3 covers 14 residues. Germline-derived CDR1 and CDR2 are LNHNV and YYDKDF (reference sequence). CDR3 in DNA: TGTGCCACCAGCAGAGGACAGGGCCATGAAAAACTGTTTTTT. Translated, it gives CATSRGQGHEKLFF.

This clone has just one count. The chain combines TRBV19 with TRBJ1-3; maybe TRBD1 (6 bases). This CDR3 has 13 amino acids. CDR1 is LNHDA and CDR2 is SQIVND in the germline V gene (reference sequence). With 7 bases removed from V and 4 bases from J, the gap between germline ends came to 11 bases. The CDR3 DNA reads TGTGCCAGTAACCACGACAGGGGAAACACCATATATTTT. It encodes CASNHDRGNTIYF.

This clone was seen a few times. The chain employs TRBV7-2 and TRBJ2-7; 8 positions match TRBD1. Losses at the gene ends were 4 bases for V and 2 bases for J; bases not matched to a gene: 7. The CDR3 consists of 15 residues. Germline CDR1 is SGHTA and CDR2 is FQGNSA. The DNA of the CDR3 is TGTGCCAGCAGCTCCACCGGGACAGGAGCCTACGAGCAGTACTTC. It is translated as CASSSTGTGAYEQYF. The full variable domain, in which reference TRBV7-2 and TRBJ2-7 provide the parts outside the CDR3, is GAGVSQSPSNKVTEKGKDVELRCDPISGHTALYWYRQSLGQGLEFLIYFQGNSAPDKSGLPSDRFSAERTGGSVSTLTIQRTQQEDSAVYLCASSSTGTGAYEQYFGPGTRLTVT.

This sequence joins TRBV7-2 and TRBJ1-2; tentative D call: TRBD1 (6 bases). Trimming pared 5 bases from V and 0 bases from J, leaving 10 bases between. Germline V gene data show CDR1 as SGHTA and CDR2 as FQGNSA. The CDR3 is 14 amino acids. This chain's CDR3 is CASSLGHANYGYTF. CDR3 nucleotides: TGTGCCAGCAGCCTGGGACACGCTAACTATGGCTACACCTTC.

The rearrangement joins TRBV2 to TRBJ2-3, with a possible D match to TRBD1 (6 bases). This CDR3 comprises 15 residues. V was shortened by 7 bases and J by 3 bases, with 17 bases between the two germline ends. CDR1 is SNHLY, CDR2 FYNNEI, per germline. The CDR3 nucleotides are TGTGCCAGCACGGTCTCAGGGGCACCTACAGATACGCAGTATTTT. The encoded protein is CASTVSGAPTDTQYF.

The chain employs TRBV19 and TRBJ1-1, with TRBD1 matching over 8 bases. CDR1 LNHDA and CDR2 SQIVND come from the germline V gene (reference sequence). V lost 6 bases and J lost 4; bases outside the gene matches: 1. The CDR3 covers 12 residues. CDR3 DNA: TGTGCCAGTAGAACAGGGGGCACTGAAGCTTTCTTT. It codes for CASRTGGTEAFF.

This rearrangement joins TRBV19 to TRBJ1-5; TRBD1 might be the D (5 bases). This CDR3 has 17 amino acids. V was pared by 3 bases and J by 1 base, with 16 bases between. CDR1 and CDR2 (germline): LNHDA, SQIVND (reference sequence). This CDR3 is CASSIPRGVRSNQPQHF. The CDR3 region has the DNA TGTGCCAGTAGTATCCCCCGGGGGGTACGGAGCAATCAGCCCCAGCATTTT.

The CDR3 sequence: CASSYGTGEGGELFF. The CDR3 DNA sequence: TGTGCCAGCAGCTATGGGACAGGGGAAGGCGGGGAGCTGTTTTTT. The chain joins TRBV11-3 to TRBJ2-2, with 10 bases lining up with TRBD1. CDR1 and CDR2 (germline): SGHNT, YENEEA. CDR3 length: 15 residues. After removal of 4 bases from V and 7 bases from J, the junction contained 6 bases not matched to a gene. The entire variable domain, with the rest obtained from reference TRBV11-3 and TRBJ2-2, is as follows: EAGVVQSPRYKIIEKKQPVAFWCNPISGHNTLYWYLQNLGQGPELLIRYENEEAVDDSQLPKDRFSAERLKGVDSTLKIQPAELGDSAVYLCASSYGTGEGGELFFGEGSRLTVL.

This chain's CDR3 is CASSFRTKRADTQYF. The DNA of the CDR3 is TGTGCCAGCAGTTTCCGGACCAAGCGGGCGGATACGCAGTATTTT. V usage is TRBV27 and J usage is TRBJ2-3; possible D gene TRBD2, 6 bases. The germline gives CDR1 MNHEY, CDR2 SMNVEV (reference sequence). Trimming took off 3 bases at V and 6 bases at J, with 16 bases between the two ends. This CDR3 has 15 residues.

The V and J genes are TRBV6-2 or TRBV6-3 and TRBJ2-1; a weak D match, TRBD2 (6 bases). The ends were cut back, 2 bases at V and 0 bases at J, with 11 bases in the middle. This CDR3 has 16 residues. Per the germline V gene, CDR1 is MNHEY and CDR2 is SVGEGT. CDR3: CASSYKRASSYNEQFF. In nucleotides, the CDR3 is TGTGCCAGCAGTTACAAGCGGGCGAGCTCCTACAATGAGCAGTTCTTC.